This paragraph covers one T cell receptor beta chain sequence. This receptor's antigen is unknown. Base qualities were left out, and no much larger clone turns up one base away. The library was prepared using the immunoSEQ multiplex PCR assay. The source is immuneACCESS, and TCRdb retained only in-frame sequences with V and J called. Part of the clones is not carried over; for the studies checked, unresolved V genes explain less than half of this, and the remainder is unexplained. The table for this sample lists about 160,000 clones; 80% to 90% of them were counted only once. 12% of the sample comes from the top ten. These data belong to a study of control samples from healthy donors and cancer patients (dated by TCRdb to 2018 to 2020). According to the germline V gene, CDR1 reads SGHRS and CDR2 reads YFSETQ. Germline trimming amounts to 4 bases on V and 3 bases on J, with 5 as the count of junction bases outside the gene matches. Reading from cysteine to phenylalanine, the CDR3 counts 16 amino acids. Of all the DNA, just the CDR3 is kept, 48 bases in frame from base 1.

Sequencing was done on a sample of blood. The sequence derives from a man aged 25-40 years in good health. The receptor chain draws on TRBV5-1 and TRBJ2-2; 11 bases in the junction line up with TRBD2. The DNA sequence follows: TGCGCCAGCAGCACCGGGACTAGCGGATACACCGGGGAGCTGTTTTTT. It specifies CASSTGTSGYTGELFF.